This TCR beta chain was profiled in a study of cytomegalovirus exposure and HLA in healthy donors. Findings and caveats of the study: In an earlier analysis, about 87% or about 30%: the productive usage of most TCR beta V segments. TCR beta chain V- and J-gene trimming was linked, in a later analysis, to a missense variant in DCLRE1C. Reported performance of the classifier showed diagnosis of cytomegalovirus status with high specificity and sensitivity. In a later analysis, specific HLA alleles were associated with around 17,000 TCR beta sequences at a 0.05 false discovery rate.

The CDR3 sequence is 12 residues long. Per the germline V gene, CDR1 is MRHNA and CDR2 is SNTAGT. Trimming shortened V by 2 bases and J by 10 bases, and 11 bases separated the two germline ends. The PCR had 60 Vbeta and 13 Jbeta primers. Clones were read by immunoSEQ multiplex PCR, and TCRdb kept only the in-frame ones, dropping some. The sample yields some 180,000 clones, around three quarters seen once. Details on this clone: What it binds is not known.

What was sequenced was PBMCs. The receptor was derived from a woman younger than 45 in good health and CMV-seronegative. The rearrangement uses TRBV6-4 and TRBJ2-5; the D is unclear. The CDR3 nucleotides read TGTGCCAGCAGTGACCCCCGACTGGGCCAGTACTTC. Protein product: CASSDPRLGQYF.